The 17 T cell receptor beta chains below were found in one sample sequenced in a study of shared clonotypes between healthy human individuals. Libraries were prepared by immunoSEQ multiplex PCR; TCRdb keeps only in-frame clonotypes and omits some of them. The sample holds some 2.3 million clones; approximately 93% are singletons and the top ten take about 0.37%. The sequencing sample was made of naive CD4+ T cells from PBMCs. Subset: CD45RA+ positively selected. These receptors all stem from a young man in good health. Some clones in this sample may be carry-over from other donors' samples.

CDR3 coding DNA: TGTGCCAGCCAGATCCAGGGGGACAATGAGCAGTTCTTC. This codes for CASQIQGDNEQFF. V gene TRBV2 combines with J gene TRBJ2-1; TRBD1 aligns across 7 bases. The CDR3 runs to 13 residues. CDR1 and CDR2 (germline): SNHLY, FYNNEI. V was pared by 8 bases and J by 5 bases, with 6 bases of the junction left unmatched.

The J gene is TRBJ1-5, the V gene TRBV2; D not resolved. CDR3 size: 12 residues. Looked up from germline, CDR1 is SNHLY and CDR2 is FYNNEI. The V end lost 4 bases, the J end lost 9 bases, and 10 bases lay between the germline ends. This CDR3 is CASSGPSGPQHF. DNA for the CDR3: TGTGCCAGCAGTGGACCCTCAGGGCCCCAGCATTTT.

Points on this clone: The same CDR3 arises from other DNA sequences in this sample as well. The chain carries TRBV19 and TRBJ1-5; maybe TRBD1 (5 bases). V was pared by 1 base and J by 1 base, with 5 bases between. CDR3 length: 14 residues. Germline loops: CDR1 LNHDA, CDR2 SQIVND (reference sequence). CDR3: CASSIGQSNQPQHF. The CDR3 DNA sequence: TGTGCCAGTAGTATAGGACAGAGCAATCAGCCCCAGCATTTT. Filled out from reference TRBV19 and TRBJ1-5, the complete variable domain reads DGGITQSPKYLFRKEGQNVTLSCEQNLNHDAMYWYRQDPGQGLRLIYYSQIVNDFQKGDIAEGYSVSREKKESFPLTVTSAQKNPTAFYLCASSIGQSNQPQHFGDGTRLSIL.

This sequence joins TRBV19 and TRBJ2-3, with D possibly being TRBD2 (5 bases). This CDR3 region has 12 residues. Germline CDR1 LNHDA, CDR2 SQIVND (reference sequence). V was pared by 9 bases and J by 0 bases, with 7 bases between. Here the CDR3 reads CASAGSTDTQYF. DNA of the CDR3: TGTGCCAGCGCGGGCAGCACAGATACGCAGTATTTT.

The rearrangement uses TRBV9 and TRBJ2-3; no reliable D call. Trimming removed 0 bases from V and 6 bases from J, with 11 bases in between. Germline V CDR1 and CDR2: SGDLS, YYNGEE. CDR3 length: 14 amino acids. CDR3 nucleotides: TGTGCCAGCAGCGTAGGGCGAGCCCAGGATACGCAGTATTTT. This gives the protein CASSVGRAQDTQYF.

The chain recombines TRBV7-2 with TRBJ1-1; D unclear. The CDR3 has 15 residues. V was clipped by 3 bases and J by 1 base, with 12 bases between them. Germline lookup yields CDR1 SGHTA and CDR2 FQGNSA. CDR3 DNA sequence: TGTGCCAGCAGCTTTGGTGTCTGGGGGAACACTGAAGCTTTCTTT. Translating it yields CASSFGVWGNTEAFF.

The V and J genes are TRBV2 and TRBJ2-7; 10 bases fit TRBD1. The junction had 9 bases not matched to a gene; V was cut back by 5 bases and J by 5 bases. CDR1 SNHLY and CDR2 FYNNEI come from the germline V gene. This CDR3 spans 15 amino acids. The CDR3 region is CASSLLGTGVHEQYF. The CDR3 DNA is TGTGCCAGCAGTCTACTCGGGACAGGGGTCCACGAGCAGTACTTC. The variable domain in full, completed from reference TRBV2 and TRBJ2-7, reads EPEVTQTPSHQVTQMGQEVILRCVPISNHLYFYWYRQILGQKVEFLVSFYNNEISEKSEIFDDQFSVERPDGSNFTLKIRSTKLEDSAMYFCASSLLGTGVHEQYFGPGTRLTVT.

Concerning this clone: Other DNA sequences in this sample translate to the same CDR3. The chain recombines TRBV28 with TRBJ2-7, with D perhaps TRBD2 (6 bases). Trimming removed 4 bases at V and 3 bases at J, with 10 bases between. Germline V CDR1 and CDR2: MDHEN, SYDVKM. This CDR3 is 13 amino acids long. CDR3 DNA sequence: TGTGCCAGCAGTTACGGGAGTAGCTACGAGCAGTACTTC. Its translation is CASSYGSSYEQYF.

The chain is built from TRBV28 and TRBJ2-3; D gene uncertain. The CDR3 length is 15 residues. Germline CDR1 reads MDHEN; CDR2 reads SYDVKM. Between the trimmed V and J ends, which lost 2 bases and 3 bases, there was a span of 12 bases. The CDR3 DNA reads as TGTGCCAGCAGTTTAATGCCCGGGTGGACAGATACGCAGTATTTT. This encodes CASSLMPGWTDTQYF.

The CDR3: CAISDDGVQPQHF. The CDR3, as DNA: TGTGCCATCAGTGATGACGGAGTTCAGCCCCAGCATTTT. The chain is built from TRBV10-3 and TRBJ1-5; D call uncertain. V was trimmed by 3 bases and J by 6 bases, leaving 9 bases between them. CDR3 length: 13 amino acids. In germline, CDR1 is ENHRY, CDR2 SYGVKD.

The chain joins TRBV9 to TRBJ1-2; D is ambiguous. Trimming took 0 bases from V and 3 from J, leaving 15 bases between them. The germline gives CDR1 SGDLS, CDR2 YYNGEE. The length of the CDR3 is 16 residues. This CDR3 reads CASSVGPQAQHYGYTF. The CDR3 region has the DNA TGTGCCAGCAGCGTAGGGCCTCAGGCACAACACTATGGCTACACCTTC.

The chain couples TRBV2 to TRBJ2-1, with D perhaps TRBD1 (5 bases). Germline V gene lookup returns CDR1 SNHLY and CDR2 FYNNEI. The CDR3 extends over 13 amino acids. Trimming stripped 1 base from V and 10 bases from J, with 11 bases between. This CDR3 is CASSEGPYREQFF. In DNA form, the CDR3 reads TGTGCCAGCAGTGAAGGCCCCTACAGGGAGCAGTTCTTC. The full variable domain, in which reference TRBV2 and TRBJ2-1 provide the parts outside the CDR3, is EPEVTQTPSHQVTQMGQEVILRCVPISNHLYFYWYRQILGQKVEFLVSFYNNEISEKSEIFDDQFSVERPDGSNFTLKIRSTKLEDSAMYFCASSEGPYREQFFGPGTRLTVL.

The CDR3 here is CASTRELRTGELFF. The CDR3 nucleotides read TGTGCCAGCACCCGGGAGTTACGGACCGGGGAGCTGTTTTTT. This chain uses TRBV7-9 with TRBJ2-2; D might be TRBD2 (6 bases). CDR1 is SEHNR and CDR2 is FQNEAQ in the germline V gene (reference sequence). Trimming removed 7 bases from V and 5 bases from J, with 14 bases in between. CDR3 length: 14 amino acids.

The sample holds a few counts of this clone. In the same sample, other DNA sequences code for this CDR3. V gene TRBV29-1 combines with J gene TRBJ1-5, with 7 bases identical to TRBD1. With 4 bases clipped from V and 2 bases from J, the junction kept 2 bases outside the gene matches. The CDR3 has 13 amino acids. Germline values: CDR1 SQVTM, CDR2 ANQGSEA. The CDR3 DNA follows: TGCAGCGTTGGACAGGGAGGCAATCAGCCCCAGCATTTT. Translation gives CSVGQGGNQPQHF.

The chain combines TRBV5-1 with TRBJ2-3; TRBD1 might be the D (6 bases). V lost 0 bases and J 4 bases, leaving 12 bases between the germline ends. Germline V CDR1 and CDR2: SGHRS, YFSETQ. The CDR3 is 15 amino acids. CDR3 loop: CASSLARPGADTQYF. In nucleotides, the CDR3 is TGCGCCAGCAGCTTGGCTCGACCAGGGGCAGATACGCAGTATTTT.

The J gene is TRBJ2-7, the V gene TRBV5-1; no clear D gene. Germline CDR1 reads SGHRS; CDR2 reads YFSETQ. The CDR3 loop spans 13 amino acids. Trimming left V 4 bases short and J 0 bases short, with 8 bases between. The CDR3 nucleotides read TGCGCCAGCAGCGGTAGCAACTCCTACGAGCAGTACTTC. This codes for CASSGSNSYEQYF.

The V call is TRBV29-1, the J call TRBJ1-4, with TRBD1 matching over 12 bases. CDR1 SQVTM and CDR2 ANQGSEA come from the germline V gene. J lost 7 bases, V lost 6 bases, and 3 bases had no gene match. The CDR3 spans 13 residues. For the CDR3, the DNA is TGCAGCGTGGGGACAGGGGGCGGTGAAAAACTGTTTTTT. Residues: CSVGTGGGEKLFF. The full variable domain, with the rest looked up from reference TRBV29-1 and TRBJ1-4, is SAVISQKPSRDICQRGTSLTIQCQVDSQVTMMFWYRQQPGQSLTLIATANQGSEATYESGFVIDKFPISRPNLTFSTLTVSNMSPEDSSIYLCSVGTGGGEKLFFGSGTQLSVL.